A single sample is the source of the 26 T cell receptor beta chains below, sequenced in a study of response to subunit inactivated influenza vaccine. TCRdb re-analysed the RT-PCR reads in MiXCR, keeping a single row per CDR3 protein. The sample holds about 620,000 distinct CDR3 sequences, over 9.5% seen once. The sequences come from PBMCs from blood, collected on the day of vaccination. The source is a man aged 45-65 years who received an inactivated influenza vaccine.

The chain links TRBV5-1 to TRBJ2-3; 9 positions match TRBD1. Trimming removed 3 bases from V and 3 bases from J; junction bases left unmatched: 8. This CDR3 is 16 amino acids long. Per the germline V gene, CDR1 is SGHRS and CDR2 is YFSETQ. The CDR3 coding sequence is TGCGCCAGCAGCTCAAACACAGGGGGCCCGACAGATACGCAGTATTTT. Its protein is CASSSNTGGPTDTQYF.

V is TRBV5-5 and J is TRBJ1-5, with a possible D match to TRBD1 (6 bases). The V end lost 4 bases, the J end lost 3 bases, and 17 bases lay between the germline ends. CDR1 is SGHKS and CDR2 is YYEKEE in the germline V gene (reference sequence). This CDR3 spans 16 amino acids. Here the CDR3 DNA reads TGTGCCAGCAGCATAGAGAGGGGGGCACACAATCAGCCCCAGCATTTT. It specifies CASSIERGAHNQPQHF.

The genes are TRBV5-4 and TRBJ2-5; the D gene is possibly TRBD2 (6 bases). This CDR3 comprises 14 residues. Per the germline V gene, CDR1 is SGHNT and CDR2 is YYREEE (reference sequence). The germline V and J ends were trimmed by 9 bases and 4 bases, with 19 bases remaining between them. The CDR3 DNA is TGTGCCACCACGGGGGATAGGGCTGGAGAGACCCAGTACTTC. Translating it yields CATTGDRAGETQYF.

V gene TRBV20-1 combines with J gene TRBJ2-1; no definite D call. The CDR3 is 12 amino acids. Germline-derived CDR1 and CDR2 are DFQATT and SNEGSKA (reference sequence). Trimming cost V 8 bases and J 8 bases, with 16 bases left between them. The CDR3 is CSPPARLDEQFF. CDR3 DNA: TGCAGTCCCCCCGCGAGGTTGGATGAGCAGTTCTTC.

This clonotype was detected only a few times. The chain has TRBV6-1 and TRBJ2-2, with a possible D match to TRBD1 (6 bases). The CDR3 extends over 14 amino acids. With 8 bases removed from V and 2 bases from J, the gap between germline ends came to 12 bases. Germline CDR1 is MNHNS and CDR2 is SASEGT. Here the CDR3 DNA reads TGTGCCAGCTGGGGACACCCAAACACCGGGGAGCTGTTTTTT. Its protein product is CASWGHPNTGELFF.

This clonotype was observed many times. This rearrangement joins TRBV27 to TRBJ2-2; 7 bases fit TRBD2. The CDR3 has 15 amino acids. Trimming removed 4 bases from V and 4 bases from J; junction bases left unmatched: 6. The germline CDR1 and CDR2 sequences are MNHEY and SMNVEV (reference sequence). The CDR3 coding sequence is TGTGCCAGCAGTTCCGGACTAGTCGGCACCGGGGAGCTGTTTTTT. Protein product: CASSSGLVGTGELFF.

This clonotype has ten or more counts. CDR3 sequence: CASKTDRPTYNEQFF. CDR3 DNA: TGTGCCAGCAAGACGGACAGACCTACCTACAATGAGCAGTTCTTC. V usage is TRBV6-1 and J usage is TRBJ2-1; a possible D gene is TRBD1 (6 bases). CDR1 MNHNS and CDR2 SASEGT come from the germline V gene. With 7 bases removed from V and 2 bases from J, the gap between germline ends came to 15 bases. The CDR3 extends over 15 amino acids.

This clonotype was observed a few times. V usage is TRBV5-5 and J usage is TRBJ2-2, with D tentatively TRBD2 (6 bases). V lost 0 bases to trimming and J lost 0 bases, with 9 bases between them. CDR1 is SGHKS, CDR2 YYEKEE, per germline (reference sequence). CDR3 length equals 16 residues. The CDR3 loop reads CASSLEIAANTGELFF. DNA for the CDR3: TGTGCCAGCAGCTTGGAGATAGCGGCGAACACCGGGGAGCTGTTTTTT.

Only a few counts were recorded for this clonotype. The chain is built from TRBV10-3 and TRBJ2-7; no clear D. The CDR3 is made up of 11 amino acids. V was trimmed by 0 bases and J by 9 bases, leaving 6 bases between them. From germline, CDR1 is ENHRY and CDR2 SYGVKD. The chain's CDR3 is CAISESELQYF. The CDR3 DNA reads as TGTGCCATCAGTGAGTCAGAGTTGCAGTACTTC.

This clonotype has at least ten counts. The chain employs TRBV11-2 and TRBJ1-1, with a tentative D call TRBD1 (6 bases). Trimming shortened V by 2 bases and J by 1 base, and 17 bases separated the two germline ends. CDR1 SGHAT and CDR2 FQNNGV come from the germline V gene. This CDR3 is built from 17 residues. This CDR3 reads CASSLRSTKQGNTEAFF. The CDR3 DNA reads as TGTGCCAGCAGCTTAAGATCTACCAAACAGGGGAACACTGAAGCTTTCTTT.

This clonotype was seen a few times. The rearrangement joins TRBV6-5 to TRBJ1-2; D gene ambiguous. V lost 0 bases, J lost 0 bases, and 2 bases lay in between. The CDR3 has 13 amino acids. CDR1 is MNHEY, CDR2 SVGAGI, per germline. The CDR3 reads CASSYSPNYGYTF. DNA for the CDR3: TGTGCCAGCAGTTACTCGCCTAACTATGGCTACACCTTC.

The chain employs TRBV6-1 and TRBJ2-7, with 10 bases identical to TRBD1. The CDR3 is made up of 15 amino acids. Germline values: CDR1 MNHNS, CDR2 SASEGT. The ends lost 5 bases at V and 3 bases at J; junction bases unmatched: 7. The DNA for the CDR3 is TGTGCCAGCAGTATTCCGAGGACAGGGGGCTACGAGCAGTACTTC. This codes for CASSIPRTGGYEQYF.

The chain is built from TRBV7-2 and TRBJ2-3; possibly TRBD1 for D (6 bases). CDR3 length equals 17 residues. Trimming pared 3 bases from V and 5 bases from J, leaving 21 bases between. Per germline, CDR1 SGHTA and CDR2 FQGNSA. CDR3 bases: TGTGCCAGCAGCTTGCGCAGGGGTTTCGAGTCGGGAGATACGCAGTATTTT. As protein: CASSLRRGFESGDTQYF.

In the case of this clonotype: One junction end does not reproduce the germline sequence, and a read error may be involved. V is TRBV7-2 and J is TRBJ2-7; TRBD1 matches 9 bases. The CDR3 is 15 amino acids. CDR1 is SGHTA, CDR2 FQGNSA, per germline. The CDR3 region has the DNA TGTGCCAGCACCTTAGGACAGGGGTTCTCCTACGAGCAGTACTTC. It specifies CASTLGQGFSYEQYF. Using reference TRBV7-2 and TRBJ2-7 for the parts outside the CDR3, the full variable domain is GAGVSQSPSNKVTEKGKDVELRCDPISGHTALYWYRQSLGQGLEFLIYFQGNSAPDKSGLPSDRFSAERTGGSVSTLTIQRTQQEDSAVYLCASTLGQGFSYEQYFGPGTRLTVT.

The rearrangement links TRBV20-1 to TRBJ2-7, with 11 bases that match TRBD2. This CDR3 comprises 14 residues. Germline CDR1 and CDR2: DFQATT and SNEGSKA (reference sequence). V shed 5 bases, J shed 2 bases, and the junction held 5 bases outside the gene matches. DNA for the CDR3: TGCAGTGCTTCCGGGACTAGCGGAACCTACGAGCAGTACTTC. Its translation is CSASGTSGTYEQYF.

This clonotype was counted at least ten times. The chain recombines TRBV20-1 with TRBJ2-3; D might be TRBD2 (6 bases). Trimming took off 8 bases at V and 2 bases at J, with 20 bases between the two ends. Germline V CDR1 and CDR2: DFQATT, SNEGSKA (reference sequence). The CDR3 sequence is 15 residues long. The CDR3 sequence: CSLFRDSGATDTQYF. In DNA, the CDR3 is TGCAGTCTATTTAGGGATAGCGGAGCCACAGATACGCAGTATTTT.

The rearrangement uses TRBV4-3 and TRBJ2-2, with a tentative D call TRBD2 (6 bases). Germline V gene data show CDR1 as LGHNA and CDR2 as YSLEER. V gave up 5 bases and J gave up 7 bases, with 17 bases separating them. There are 15 residues in the CDR3. CDR3 loop: CASSYLGDLGGELFF. CDR3 nucleotides: TGCGCCAGCAGCTACCTAGGGGACTTAGGCGGGGAGCTGTTTTTT.

In its sample, this clonotype was seen many times. V gene TRBV7-2 combines with J gene TRBJ2-3; the match to TRBD2 covers 8 bases. J gave up 2 bases and V 4 bases, and 2 bases lay outside the gene matches. CDR3 length equals 14 residues. From germline, CDR1 is SGHTA and CDR2 FQGNSA. CDR3 in amino acids: CASSYSGDTDTQYF. Written as DNA, the CDR3 is TGTGCCAGCAGCTATAGCGGGGACACAGATACGCAGTATTTT.

This clonotype was counted a few times. This chain links TRBV2 with TRBJ2-3; the match to TRBD2 covers 7 bases. This CDR3 is built from 14 residues. Germline V CDR1 and CDR2: SNHLY, FYNNEI. V lost 6 bases to trimming and J lost 1 base; unmatched junction nucleotides: 4. The CDR3 DNA follows: TGTGCCAGCAGAAGACGGGGGGGCACAGATACGCAGTATTTT. It yields the protein CASRRRGGTDTQYF.

The V and J genes are TRBV6-2 or TRBV6-3 and TRBJ2-3; 7 bases match TRBD2. With V trimmed by 7 bases and J by 10 bases, 11 bases remained unmatched. This CDR3 has 13 residues. CDR1 is MNHEY, CDR2 SVGEGT, per germline. CDR3 sequence (DNA): TGTGCCAGCACAGCGGGGAGGGGTTCCGCGCAGTATTTT. Translation gives CASTAGRGSAQYF.

The rearrangement links TRBV5-1 to TRBJ2-2, with 9 bases matching TRBD1. The V segment lost 4 bases and the J segment 6 bases; nucleotides outside the gene matches: 10. Germline V gene data show CDR1 as SGHRS and CDR2 as YFSETQ. This CDR3 has 16 amino acids. CDR3 DNA sequence: TGCGCCAGCAGCCCCGGTAGGACAGGGGTAGCCGGGGAGCTGTTTTTT. This sequence encodes CASSPGRTGVAGELFF.

This chain uses TRBV7-9 with TRBJ2-5; 7 bases map to TRBD2. Losses at the gene ends were 5 bases for V and 1 base for J; bases not matched to a gene: 10. The CDR3 loop spans 16 amino acids. Germline V gene data show CDR1 as SEHNR and CDR2 as FQNEAQ (reference sequence). CDR3 loop: CASSGPSGLAQETQYF. Here the CDR3 DNA reads TGTGCCAGCAGCGGGCCTAGCGGCCTTGCCCAAGAGACCCAGTACTTC.

The gene calls are TRBV4-1 and TRBJ2-7, with D unresolved. V lost 0 bases and J lost 4, with 16 bases in between. Germline-derived CDR1 and CDR2 are MGHRA and YSYEKL. This CDR3 has 16 amino acids. The CDR3 region is CASSQDPPPTPYEQYF. The CDR3 nucleotides are TGCGCCAGCAGCCAAGATCCACCACCCACCCCTTACGAGCAGTACTTC.

The chain has TRBV7-9 and TRBJ2-1, with unresolved D. Germline lookup yields CDR1 SEHNR and CDR2 FQNEAQ (reference sequence). Trimming stripped 7 bases from V and 4 bases from J, with 5 bases between. The CDR3 is 11 amino acids. The CDR3 reads CASKGYNEQFF. For the CDR3, the DNA is TGTGCCAGCAAGGGTTACAATGAGCAGTTCTTC.

J is TRBJ2-1 and V is TRBV6-2 or TRBV6-3; 8 bases fit TRBD2. CDR3 size: 16 residues. Germline lookup yields CDR1 MNHEY and CDR2 SVGEGT. Trimming cost V 7 bases and J 6 bases; bases outside gene matches: 14. Here the CDR3 reads CASTTPGGTSRNEQFF. CDR3 bases: TGTGCCAGCACCACCCCGGGGGGGACTAGTCGCAATGAGCAGTTCTTC.

The chain has TRBV28 and TRBJ2-1; D may correspond to TRBD1 or TRBD2 (6 bases each). This CDR3 region has 16 residues. Trimming cost V 6 bases and J 0 bases, with 15 bases left between them. Germline assignment: CDR1 MDHEN and CDR2 SYDVKM. CDR3 amino acids: CASSRTGAASYNEQFF. In DNA form, the CDR3 reads TGTGCCAGCAGCCGAACGGGGGCTGCCTCCTACAATGAGCAGTTCTTC. Complete variable domain (other parts from reference TRBV28 and TRBJ2-1): DVKVTQSSRYLVKRTGEKVFLECVQDMDHENMFWYRQDPGLGLRLIYFSYDVKMKEKGDIPEGYSVSREKKERFSLILESASTNQTSMYLCASSRTGAASYNEQFFGPGTRLTVL.